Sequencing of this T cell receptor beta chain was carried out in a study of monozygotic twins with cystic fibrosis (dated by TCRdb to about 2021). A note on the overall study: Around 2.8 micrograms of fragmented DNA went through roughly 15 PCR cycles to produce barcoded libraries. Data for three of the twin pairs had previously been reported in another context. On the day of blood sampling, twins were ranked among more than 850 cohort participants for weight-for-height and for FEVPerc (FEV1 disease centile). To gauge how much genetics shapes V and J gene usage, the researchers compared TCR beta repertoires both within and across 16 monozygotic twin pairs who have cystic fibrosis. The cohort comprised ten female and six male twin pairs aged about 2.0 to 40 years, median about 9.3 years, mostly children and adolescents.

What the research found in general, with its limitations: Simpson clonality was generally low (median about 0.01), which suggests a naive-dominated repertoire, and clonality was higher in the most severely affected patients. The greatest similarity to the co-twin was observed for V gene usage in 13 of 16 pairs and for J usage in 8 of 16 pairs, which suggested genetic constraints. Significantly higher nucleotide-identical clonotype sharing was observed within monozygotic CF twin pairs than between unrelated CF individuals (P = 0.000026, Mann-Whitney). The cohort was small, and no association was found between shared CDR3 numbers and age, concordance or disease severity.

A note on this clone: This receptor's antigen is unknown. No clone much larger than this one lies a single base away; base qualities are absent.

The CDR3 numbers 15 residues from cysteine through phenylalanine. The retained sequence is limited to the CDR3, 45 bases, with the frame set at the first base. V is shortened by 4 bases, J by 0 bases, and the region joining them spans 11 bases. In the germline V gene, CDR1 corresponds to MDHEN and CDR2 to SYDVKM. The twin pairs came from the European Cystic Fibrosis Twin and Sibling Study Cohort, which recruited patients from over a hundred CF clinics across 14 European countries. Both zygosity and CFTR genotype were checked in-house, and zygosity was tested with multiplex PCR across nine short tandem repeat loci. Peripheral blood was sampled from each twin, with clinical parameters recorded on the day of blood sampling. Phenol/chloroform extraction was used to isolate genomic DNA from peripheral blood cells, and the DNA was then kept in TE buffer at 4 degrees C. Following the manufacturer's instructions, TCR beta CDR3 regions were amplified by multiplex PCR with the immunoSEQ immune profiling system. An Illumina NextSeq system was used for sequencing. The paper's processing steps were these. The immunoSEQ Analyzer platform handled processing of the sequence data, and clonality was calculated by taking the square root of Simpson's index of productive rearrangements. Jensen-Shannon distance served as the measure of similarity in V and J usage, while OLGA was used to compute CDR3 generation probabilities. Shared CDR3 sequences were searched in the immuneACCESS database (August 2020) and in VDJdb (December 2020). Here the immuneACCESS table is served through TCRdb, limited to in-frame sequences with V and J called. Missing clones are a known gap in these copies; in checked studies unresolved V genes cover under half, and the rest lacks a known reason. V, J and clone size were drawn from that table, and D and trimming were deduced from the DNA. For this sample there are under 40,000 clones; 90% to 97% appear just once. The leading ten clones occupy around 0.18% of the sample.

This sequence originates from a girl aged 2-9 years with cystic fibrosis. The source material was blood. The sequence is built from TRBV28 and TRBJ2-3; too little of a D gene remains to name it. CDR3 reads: CASSSHKESTDTQYF. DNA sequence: TGTGCCAGCAGTTCGCACAAGGAGAGCACAGATACGCAGTATTTT.